The rows below give T cell receptor beta chains drawn from one sample of a study of T-cell reconstitution after alpha-beta-depleted transplantation in children. In TCRdb, the PCR reads were re-called with MiXCR into one record per CDR3 protein. Of around 600,000 distinct CDR3 sequences listed, roughly 17% are singletons. The sequences come from PBMCs from the stem cell graft donor, collected from the stem cell graft. Receptor source: a human donor who donated a stem cell graft to a child with acute myeloid leukemia. The CDR3 runs from the conserved cysteine through the conserved F or W. A D gene is named only where the DNA matches it firmly. A clone size is listed for some rows: how often the clone was seen (once, few, many), or a class if it is expanded.

J gene,V gene,clone size,D gene,CDR3 DNA,CDR3 protein
TRBJ2-3,TRBV15,few,-,TGTGCCACCAGCAGTCCCAACGCGGGCACCTATAGGGATACGCAGTATTTT,CATSSPNAGTYRDTQYF
TRBJ2-7,TRBV7-2,few,-,TGTGCCAGCAGCTCTTCCCGCCGCCAACCCTCCGAGCAGTACTTC,CASSSSRRQPSEQYF
TRBJ1-5,TRBV27,-,TRBD1,TGTGCCAGCAGTTTAACAGGGGGGCGTGGACAGCCCCAGCATTTT,CASSLTGGRGQPQHF
TRBJ1-1,TRBV7-2,few,-,TGTGCCAGCAGCTTAGAAGGGGCCCAAGGAGCTTTCTTT,CASSLEGAQGAFF
TRBJ2-1,TRBV5-1,many,TRBD2,TGCGCCAGCAGCCCCACTAGCGGGGGGACTGGTGAGCAGTTCTTC,CASSPTSGGTGEQFF
TRBJ2-1,TRBV12-3/TRBV12-4,few,-,TGTGCCAGCAGTTCTCCGGAGCAGGGACTTAATGAGCAGTTCTTC,CASSSPEQGLNEQFF
TRBJ1-2,TRBV7-9,few,-,TGTGCCAGCAGCTCCCCGGGCCTAACCTATGGCTACACCTTC,CASSSPGLTYGYTF
TRBJ2-7,TRBV20-1,many,-,TGCAGTGCTAGAGGTGCTAGCTCCTACGAGCAGTACTTC,CSARGASSYEQYF
TRBJ1-6,TRBV7-9,-,TRBD1,TGTGCCAGCAGGCCGGGACAGAAGAATTCACCCCTCCACTTT,CASRPGQKNSPLHF
TRBJ2-5,TRBV7-2,many,-,TGTGCCAGCAGCTTGGTCAGCCAACAAGAGACCCAGTACTTC,CASSLVSQQETQYF
TRBJ2-7,TRBV4-3,few,TRBD1,TGCGCCAGCAGCCAAGCCCGGTCTGGGACAGGGGGCTACGAGCAGTACTTC,CASSQARSGTGGYEQYF
TRBJ2-3,TRBV20-1,many,-,TGCAGTGCTAGAGATTCGGCCGGGCCCACAGATACGCAGTATTTT,CSARDSAGPTDTQYF
TRBJ1-6,TRBV7-6,many,-,TGTGCCAGCAGCCGGGTGGAGGCGGTGAATTCACCCCTCCACTTT,CASSRVEAVNSPLHF
TRBJ2-5,TRBV12-3/TRBV12-4,few,-,TGTGCCAGCAGTCCCAACAGGGGAGGCGAGACCCAGTACTTC,CASSPNRGGETQYF
TRBJ2-7,TRBV29-1,many,TRBD1,TGCAGCGTGACCGGGACAGGGGAAAGAGTTCCCTACGAGCAGTACTTC,CSVTGTGERVPYEQYF
TRBJ2-3,TRBV20-1,many,-,TGCAGTGCTAGCCTCCCAGGAAGCACAGATACGCAGTATTTT,CSASLPGSTDTQYF
TRBJ1-3,TRBV20-1,-,-,TGCAGTGCTAGACAGGGACATCCTGGAAACACCATATATTTT,CSARQGHPGNTIYF
TRBJ2-1,TRBV27,-,-,TGTGCCAGCAGTTTATCGGCTTACTCATCCTACAATGAGCAGTTCTTC,CASSLSAYSSYNEQFF
TRBJ2-5,TRBV6-1,few,TRBD1,TGTGCCAGCAGTCGAACCGGGACAGGGAACCAAGAGACCCAGTACTTC,CASSRTGTGNQETQYF
TRBJ2-1,TRBV5-1,-,-,TGCGCCAGCAGCTTGGTTCGTCAGCATCGATTTAACTCCTACAATGAGCAGTTCTTC,CASSLVRQHRFNSYNEQFF
TRBJ1-2,TRBV6-1,once,-,TGTGCCAGCAGTCCAACCAGGGATAGGGGCTACACCTTC,CASSPTRDRGYTF
TRBJ2-1,TRBV5-5,-,TRBD1,TGTGCCAGCAGCTCCCCGGGACAGGGGCACAATGAGCAGTTCTTC,CASSSPGQGHNEQFF
TRBJ1-2,TRBV29-1,many,-,TGCAGCGTACGGGGCGCTAACTATGGCTACACCTTC,CSVRGANYGYTF
TRBJ2-1,TRBV20-1,many,-,TGCAGTGCTAGAGAAAGACAGGCCAACAATGAGCAGTTCTTC,CSARERQANNEQFF
TRBJ2-3,TRBV12-2,-,-,TGTGCAAGTCGCTCCGGGACTAGTCCCACAGATACGCAGTATTTT,CASRSGTSPTDTQYF
TRBJ2-1,TRBV10-3,many,-,TGTGCCATCAGTGAGTTAGGCAACAATGAGCAGTTCTTC,CAISELGNNEQFF
TRBJ2-1,TRBV6-1,-,TRBD1,TGTGCCAGCAGGGGGGACAGGACCTACAATGAGCAGTTCTTC,CASRGDRTYNEQFF
TRBJ2-1,TRBV10-3,many,-,TGTGCCATCAGTGAGTCGGGACTGAATGAGCAGTTCTTC,CAISESGLNEQFF
TRBJ2-7,TRBV20-1,many,TRBD1,TGCAGTGCCCAGACAGGGGCATACGAGCAGTACTTC,CSAQTGAYEQYF
TRBJ2-3,TRBV25-1,-,-,TGTGCCAGCAGTTCGTTGGGGGCCCCCACAGATACGCAGTATTTT,CASSSLGAPTDTQYF
TRBJ1-6,TRBV28,-,TRBD1,TGTGCCAGCAGTTTAGGGACAGGGTGGGGTTCACCCCTCCACTTT,CASSLGTGWGSPLHF
TRBJ2-3,TRBV20-1,many,-,TGCAGTGCTAGAAGGGGGGCAGGAGATACGCAGTATTTT,CSARRGAGDTQYF
TRBJ1-4,TRBV20-1,many,-,TGCAGTGCTAGAGATTTTTCAGGGCGGAAGGACTCGGGTGAAAAACTGTTTTTT,CSARDFSGRKDSGEKLFF
TRBJ2-3,TRBV7-2,many,-,TGTGCCAGCAGCTTACGGGGTCCCAACACAGATACGCAGTATTTT,CASSLRGPNTDTQYF
TRBJ2-1,TRBV6-4,-,-,TGTGCCAGCAGTGACTCGGGGGAAGGTTTTAATGAGCAGTTCTTC,CASSDSGEGFNEQFF
TRBJ2-1,TRBV12-3/TRBV12-4,-,-,TGTGCCAGCAGTTTGAAGAACACCAAGGGGCATGAGCAGTTCTTC,CASSLKNTKGHEQFF
TRBJ2-5,TRBV6-1,many,-,TGTGCCAGCAGTGAAGGGGGGGCGTCAGGAGTGACCCAGTACTTC,CASSEGGASGVTQYF
TRBJ2-7,TRBV3-1,-,-,TGTGCCACTGCCAGCGACGGGGGGCGATCCTACGAGCAGTACTTC,CATASDGGRSYEQYF
TRBJ2-6,TRBV9,few,TRBD1,TGTGCCAGCAGCGTATCTTTTAGGGACAGGGCATTCTCTGGGGCCAACGTCCTGACTTTC,CASSVSFRDRAFSGANVLTF
TRBJ2-3,TRBV7-2,many,-,TGTGCCAGCAGCTTAGATAGGACAGCACCGCAGTATTTT,CASSLDRTAPQYF
TRBJ1-2,TRBV12-2,few,-,TGTGCAAGTCGCCCCGGGACAGGGCTCGTATTTTATGGCTACACCTTC,CASRPGTGLVFYGYTF
TRBJ2-5,TRBV20-1,many,-,TGCAGTGCTAACCCTAGGATCCAAGAGACCCAGTACTTC,CSANPRIQETQYF
TRBJ2-2,TRBV20-1,many,-,TGCAGTGCTAGAGGACGGACAAGAGATAAGAACACCGGGGAGCTGTTTTTT,CSARGRTRDKNTGELFF
TRBJ1-5,TRBV5-1,-,-,TGCGCCAGCAGGGAAGACGGCAATCAGCCCCAGCATTTT,CASREDGNQPQHF
TRBJ2-7,TRBV6-1,-,TRBD2,TGTGCCAGCAGTGATCTGCGGACTAGCTCCTACGAGCAGTACTTC,CASSDLRTSSYEQYF
TRBJ2-2,TRBV7-2,-,-,TGTGCCAGCAGCTTAACCCTTCAGACCACCGGGGAGCTGTTTTTT,CASSLTLQTTGELFF
TRBJ1-4,TRBV28,few,-,TGTGCCAGCAGTTCTGGGACCGCGGCAACTAATGAAAAACTGTTTTTT,CASSSGTAATNEKLFF
TRBJ1-2,TRBV6-5,many,-,TGTGCCAGTCGTGTGAGTGTAGCTAACTATGGCTACACCTTC,CASRVSVANYGYTF
TRBJ2-2,TRBV29-1,many,-,TGCAGCGTCGGCGTGGGGAACACCGGGGAGCTGTTTTTT,CSVGVGNTGELFF
TRBJ2-1,TRBV20-1,many,TRBD2,TGCAGTGCGGGTGTACTAGCGGGGGGGCCCCTAACTACAATGTGGCAGTTCTTC,CSAGVLAGGPLTTMWQFF
TRBJ1-1,TRBV29-1,many,TRBD1,TGCAGCGTTGACCTTAGACAGGGGTTAGTTCGTGGCACTGAAGCTTTCTTT,CSVDLRQGLVRGTEAFF
TRBJ1-1,TRBV20-1,once,-,TGCAGTGCTAGGACAGTCACTGAAGCTTTCTTT,CSARTVTEAFF
TRBJ1-3,TRBV29-1,many,-,TGCAGCGTTCTCACAGGCTCTGGAAACACCATATATTTT,CSVLTGSGNTIYF
TRBJ2-1,TRBV12-3/TRBV12-4,many,TRBD1,TGTGCCAGCACCGATACAGGGGGAGAGCAGTTCTTC,CASTDTGGEQFF
TRBJ1-5,TRBV6-5,many,-,TGTGCCAGCAGTTACCGGCAGGGAGGCAATCAGCCCCAGCATTTT,CASSYRQGGNQPQHF
TRBJ2-1,TRBV29-1,many,-,TGCAGCGTTGAAGGGAGGGACTTC,CSVEGRDF
TRBJ2-7,TRBV20-1,-,TRBD1,TGCAGTGCCATCCGGGGACAGGCTTCCTACGAGCAGTACTTC,CSAIRGQASYEQYF
TRBJ2-1,TRBV5-5,many,-,TGTGCCAGCAGCTTGCTGCAAAGCAGGGTACATGAGCAGTTCTTC,CASSLLQSRVHEQFF
TRBJ1-2,TRBV12-3/TRBV12-4,many,-,TGTGCCAGCAGTTCGGCGTGGGGGGCGGTCTATGGCTACACCTTC,CASSSAWGAVYGYTF